This note documents a single T cell receptor beta chain sequence. What it recognizes is unknown. The sample originates from a study of monozygotic twins with inflammatory bowel disease. For each CDR3 protein, TCRdb gives one entry from its re-call of the 5' RACE reads, without DNA. The listing records around 97,000 distinct CDR3 sequences. Germline loops: CDR1 SGHAT, CDR2 FQNNGV. The CDR3 covers 15 residues. Notes on the study in general: Added variability in patient repertoires may stem from differing immunosuppressive treatments. Compared with healthy twins, IBD patients shared fewer clonotypes with others, especially with disease activity.

The chain couples TRBV11-2 to TRBJ2-3. The specimen sequenced was blood. The TCR sequence derives from a human donor with ulcerative colitis or Crohn's disease, or a healthy co-twin of an affected twin (not recorded which). CDR3: CASSLVIKGSDTQYF.